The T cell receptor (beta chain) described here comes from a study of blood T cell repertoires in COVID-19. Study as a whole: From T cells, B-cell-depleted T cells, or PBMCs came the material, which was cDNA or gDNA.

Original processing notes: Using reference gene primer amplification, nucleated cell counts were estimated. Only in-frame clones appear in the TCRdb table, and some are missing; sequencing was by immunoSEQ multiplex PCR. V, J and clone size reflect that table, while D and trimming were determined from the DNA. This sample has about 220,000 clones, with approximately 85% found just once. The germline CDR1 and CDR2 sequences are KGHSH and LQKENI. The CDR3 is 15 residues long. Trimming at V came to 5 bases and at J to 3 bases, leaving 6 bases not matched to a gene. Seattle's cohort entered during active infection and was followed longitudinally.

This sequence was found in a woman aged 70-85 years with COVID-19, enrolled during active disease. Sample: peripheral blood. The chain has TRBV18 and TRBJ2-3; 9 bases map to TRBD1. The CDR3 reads CASSERTGATDTQYF. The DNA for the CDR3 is TGTGCCAGCTCAGAACGGACAGGGGCGACAGATACGCAGTATTTT.